This passage covers 4 T cell receptor beta chains from one sample sequenced in a study of cytomegalovirus exposure and HLA in healthy donors. Using immunoSEQ multiplex PCR, the repertoire was profiled, and TCRdb retains in-frame clones only, with some absent. The table shows approximately 280,000 clones, with roughly 88% occurring only once. The sample comprised PBMCs. These receptors were collected from a woman aged 18-29 years in good health and CMV-seronegative.

The J gene is TRBJ1-5, the V gene TRBV19, with TRBD1 identical over 8 bases. The ends lost 3 bases at V and 0 bases at J; junction bases unmatched: 16. CDR3 length equals 20 residues. CDR1 and CDR2 (germline): LNHDA, SQIVND (reference sequence). For the CDR3, the DNA is TGTGCCAGTAGTATTGGACCGTGGGACAGGAGGGAGAATAGCAATCAGCCCCAGCATTTT. Protein sequence: CASSIGPWDRRENSNQPQHF. Using reference TRBV19 and TRBJ1-5 for the parts outside the CDR3, the full variable domain is DGGITQSPKYLFRKEGQNVTLSCEQNLNHDAMYWYRQDPGQGLRLIYYSQIVNDFQKGDIAEGYSVSREKKESFPLTVTSAQKNPTAFYLCASSIGPWDRRENSNQPQHFGDGTRLSIL.

This clone was observed a single time. The chain has TRBV25-1 and TRBJ1-3; 11 positions match TRBD1. Losses at the gene ends were 8 bases for V and 4 bases for J; bases not matched to a gene: 4. This CDR3 has 14 residues. Germline V gives CDR1 MGHDK, CDR2 SYGVNS. The CDR3, as DNA: TGTGCCAGCCATGGGACAGGGGGAGGAAACACCATATATTTT. Translating it yields CASHGTGGGNTIYF.

The gene calls are TRBV15 and TRBJ2-2, with 8 positions matching TRBD1. This CDR3 comprises 17 residues. J was trimmed by 3 bases and V by 0 bases; bases with no gene match: 6. The germline V gene encodes CDR1 LNHNV and CDR2 YYDKDF (reference sequence). As DNA, the CDR3 is TGTGCCACCAGCAGAGATCGAGGACAGGGTTACACCGGGGAGCTGTTTTTT. It yields the protein CATSRDRGQGYTGELFF. Full variable domain (remainder filled in from reference TRBV15 and TRBJ2-2): DAMVIQNPRYQVTQFGKPVTLSCSQTLNHNVMYWYQQKSSQAPKLLFHYYDKDFNNEADTPDNFQSRRPNTSFCFLDIRSPGLGDTAMYLCATSRDRGQGYTGELFFGEGSRLTVL.

The genes are TRBV28 and TRBJ2-7, with D tentatively TRBD1 (5 bases). Germline-derived CDR1 and CDR2 are MDHEN and SYDVKM. This CDR3 contains 11 residues. Trimming cost V 8 bases and J 3 bases, with 8 bases left between them. CDR3 sequence (DNA): TGTGCCAGCGGCAGGGACTACGAGCAGTACTTC. Translating it yields CASGRDYEQYF.